This T cell receptor (beta chain) emerged from a study of blood T cells in healthy people across ages. General study results and limits: Naive and antigen-experienced cells were not separated, limiting conclusive comparison. Possibly confounding the expanded clonotype changes was the fact that donor CMV status was unknown. As naive T cell percentage varied, TCR beta diversity correlated strongly with it. Long-lived donors carried more naive CD4+ cells and greater diversity than aged donors.

A second PCR, run for about 6 to 11 cycles, used a sample-barcoded 5' primer plus a J-beta primer mix. One entry per CDR3 protein results from TCRdb running MiXCR on the 5' RACE reads. Here the sample spans about 1.5 million distinct CDR3 sequences, approximately 39% being singletons. As for this clonotype: Its antigen is not known. One junction end disagrees with the germline gene, perhaps due to a read error.

The CDR3 has 13 residues. Germline CDR1 and CDR2: SGHRS and YFSETQ. The gene calls are TRBV5-1 and TRBJ2-5, with D unclear. The source is a woman aged 18-30 years in good health. Sequenced: blood. The CDR3 sequence is CTSSLSTAETQYF. Here the CDR3 DNA reads TGCACCAGCAGCTTGTCCACGGCAGAGACCCAGTACTTC.